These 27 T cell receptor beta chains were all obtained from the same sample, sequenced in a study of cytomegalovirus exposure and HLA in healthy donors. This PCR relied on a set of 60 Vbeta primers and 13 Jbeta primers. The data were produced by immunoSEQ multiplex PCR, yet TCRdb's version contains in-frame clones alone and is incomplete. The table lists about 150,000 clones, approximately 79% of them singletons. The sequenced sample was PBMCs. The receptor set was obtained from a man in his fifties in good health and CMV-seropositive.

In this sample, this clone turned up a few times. Here the CDR3 reads CASSLNRAFNYGYTF. The CDR3 DNA follows: TGTGCCAGCAGCCTAAACAGGGCCTTTAACTATGGCTACACCTTC. The chain joins TRBV6-1 to TRBJ1-2, with D possibly TRBD1 on 6 matching bases. The CDR3 runs 15 residues. Per germline, CDR1 MNHNS and CDR2 SASEGT. Trimming left V 6 bases short and J 1 base short, with 15 bases between.

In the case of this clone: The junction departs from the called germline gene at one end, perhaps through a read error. As DNA, the CDR3 is TGTGCCAGCCGGGGGGAGGGCACCGATACGCAGTATTTT. Amino acid sequence: CASRGEGTDTQYF. V and J are TRBV11-3 and TRBJ2-3, with TRBD2 matching 7 bases. The germline V gene encodes CDR1 SGHNT and CDR2 YENEEA. The CDR3 contains 13 residues.

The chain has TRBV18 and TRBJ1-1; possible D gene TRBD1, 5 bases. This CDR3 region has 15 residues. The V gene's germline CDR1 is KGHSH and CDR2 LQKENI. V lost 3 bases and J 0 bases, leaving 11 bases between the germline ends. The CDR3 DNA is TGTGCCAGCTCACCGCGAGACAGAATGAACACTGAAGCTTTCTTT. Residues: CASSPRDRMNTEAFF. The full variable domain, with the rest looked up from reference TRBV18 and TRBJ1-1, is NAGVMQNPRHLVRRRGQEARLRCSPMKGHSHVYWYRQLPEEGLKFMVYLQKENIIDESGMPKERFSAEFPKEGPSILRIQQVVRGDSAAYFCASSPRDRMNTEAFFGQGTRLTVV.

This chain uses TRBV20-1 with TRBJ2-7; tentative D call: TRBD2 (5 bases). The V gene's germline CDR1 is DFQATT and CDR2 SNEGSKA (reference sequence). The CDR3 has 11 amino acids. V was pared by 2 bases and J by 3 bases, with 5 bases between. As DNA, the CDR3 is TGCAGTGCTAGACGGGGCTACGAGCAGTACTTC. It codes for CSARRGYEQYF.

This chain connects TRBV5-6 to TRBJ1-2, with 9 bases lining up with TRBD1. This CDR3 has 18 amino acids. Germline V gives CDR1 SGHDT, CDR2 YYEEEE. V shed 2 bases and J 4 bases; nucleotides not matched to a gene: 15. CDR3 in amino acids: CASSFEPTTGQGGYGYTF. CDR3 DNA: TGTGCCAGCAGCTTTGAGCCGACAACGGGACAGGGCGGCTATGGCTACACCTTC. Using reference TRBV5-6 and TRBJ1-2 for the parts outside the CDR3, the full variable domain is DAGVTQSPTHLIKTRGQQVTLRCSPKSGHDTVSWYQQALGQGPQFIFQYYEEEERQRGNFPDRFSGHQFPNYSSELNVNALLLGDSALYLCASSFEPTTGQGGYGYTFGSGTRLTVV.

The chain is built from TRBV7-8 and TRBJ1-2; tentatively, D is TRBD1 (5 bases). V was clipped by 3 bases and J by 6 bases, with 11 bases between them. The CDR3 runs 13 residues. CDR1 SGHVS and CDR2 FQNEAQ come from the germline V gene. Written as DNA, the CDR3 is TGTGCCAGCAGCTTCCAATGGGGGGATGGCTACACCTTC. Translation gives CASSFQWGDGYTF.

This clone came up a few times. The CDR3, as DNA: TGTGCCAGCACTCCTCGAGAGGCAGGGGATAACAGCTACACCTTC. Protein product: CASTPREAGDNSYTF. The rearrangement links TRBV6-5 to TRBJ1-2; D might be TRBD1 (6 bases). Germline-derived CDR1 and CDR2 are MNHEY and SVGAGI. The CDR3 consists of 15 residues. V was shortened by 7 bases and J by 9 bases, with 24 bases between the two germline ends.

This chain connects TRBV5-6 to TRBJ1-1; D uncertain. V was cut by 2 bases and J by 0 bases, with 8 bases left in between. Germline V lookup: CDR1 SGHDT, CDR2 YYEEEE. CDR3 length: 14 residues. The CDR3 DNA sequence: TGTGCCAGCAGCTTATACAGAATGAACACTGAAGCTTTCTTT. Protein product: CASSLYRMNTEAFF.

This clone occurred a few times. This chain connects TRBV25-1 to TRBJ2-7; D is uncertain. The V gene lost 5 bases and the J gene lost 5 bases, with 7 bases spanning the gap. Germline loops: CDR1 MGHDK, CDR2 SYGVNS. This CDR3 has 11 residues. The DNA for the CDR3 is TGTGCCAGCAGTAGACTGGACGAGCAGTACTTC. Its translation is CASSRLDEQYF.

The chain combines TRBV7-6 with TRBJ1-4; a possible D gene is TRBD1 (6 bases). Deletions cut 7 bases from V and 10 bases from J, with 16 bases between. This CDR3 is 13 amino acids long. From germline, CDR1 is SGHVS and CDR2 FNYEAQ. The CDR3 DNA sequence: TGTGCCAGCACCCAAGGGGGTTCGGTAAAACTGTTTTTT. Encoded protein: CASTQGGSVKLFF.

The CDR3 protein is CASSLDAGGLYGYTF. The CDR3 nucleotides read TGTGCCAGCAGCTTAGACGCCGGCGGTCTCTATGGCTACACCTTC. The gene calls are TRBV11-3 and TRBJ1-2; unclear D gene. Trimming left V 0 bases short and J 4 bases short, with 12 bases between. Germline V lookup: CDR1 SGHNT, CDR2 YENEEA. This CDR3 has 15 amino acids.

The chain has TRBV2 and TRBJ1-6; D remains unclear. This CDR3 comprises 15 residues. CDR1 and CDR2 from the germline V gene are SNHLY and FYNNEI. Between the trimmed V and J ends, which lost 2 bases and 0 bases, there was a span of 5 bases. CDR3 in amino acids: CASSERGSYNSPLHF. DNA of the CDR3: TGTGCCAGCAGTGAACGGGGCTCCTATAATTCACCCCTCCACTTT. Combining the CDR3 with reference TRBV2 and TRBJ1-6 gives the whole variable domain EPEVTQTPSHQVTQMGQEVILRCVPISNHLYFYWYRQILGQKVEFLVSFYNNEISEKSEIFDDQFSVERPDGSNFTLKIRSTKLEDSAMYFCASSERGSYNSPLHFGNGTRLTVT.

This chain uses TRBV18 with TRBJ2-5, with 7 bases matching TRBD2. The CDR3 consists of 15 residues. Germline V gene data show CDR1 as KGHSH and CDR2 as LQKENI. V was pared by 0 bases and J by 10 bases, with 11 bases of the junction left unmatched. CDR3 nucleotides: TGTGCCAGCTCACCACCCGGGACTACCTCCGGGAGCCAGTACTTC. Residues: CASSPPGTTSGSQYF.

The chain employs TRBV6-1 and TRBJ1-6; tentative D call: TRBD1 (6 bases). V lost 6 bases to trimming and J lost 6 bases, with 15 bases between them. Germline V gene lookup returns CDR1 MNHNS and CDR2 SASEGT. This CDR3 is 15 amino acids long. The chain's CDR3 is CASRSKTGRNSPLHF. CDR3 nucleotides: TGTGCCAGCAGATCTAAAACAGGGCGTAATTCACCCCTCCACTTT.

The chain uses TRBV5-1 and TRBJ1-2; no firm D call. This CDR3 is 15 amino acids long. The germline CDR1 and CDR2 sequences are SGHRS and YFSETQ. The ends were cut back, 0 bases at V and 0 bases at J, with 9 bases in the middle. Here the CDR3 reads CASSLDGYPNYGYTF. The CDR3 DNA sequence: TGCGCCAGCAGCTTGGACGGGTACCCTAACTATGGCTACACCTTC.

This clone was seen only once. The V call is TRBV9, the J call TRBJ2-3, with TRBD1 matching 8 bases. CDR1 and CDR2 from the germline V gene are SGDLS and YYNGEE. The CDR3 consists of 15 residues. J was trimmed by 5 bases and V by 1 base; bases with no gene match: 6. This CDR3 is CASSVLSRGQDTQYF. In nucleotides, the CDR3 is TGTGCCAGCAGCGTACTTTCCAGGGGGCAAGATACGCAGTATTTT.

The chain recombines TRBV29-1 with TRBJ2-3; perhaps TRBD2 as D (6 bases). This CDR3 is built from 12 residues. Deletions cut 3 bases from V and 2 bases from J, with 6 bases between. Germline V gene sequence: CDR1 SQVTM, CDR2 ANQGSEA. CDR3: CSVERDTDTQYF. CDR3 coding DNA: TGCAGCGTTGAGCGGGACACAGATACGCAGTATTTT.

Here the CDR3 reads CASSPRNTEAFF. DNA of the CDR3: TGTGCCAGTTCCCCGAGAAACACTGAAGCTTTCTTT. The V gene is TRBV18, the J gene TRBJ1-1; D gene unclear. This CDR3 has 12 amino acids. Trimming took 9 bases from V and 2 from J, leaving 10 bases between them. Germline CDR1 KGHSH, CDR2 LQKENI.

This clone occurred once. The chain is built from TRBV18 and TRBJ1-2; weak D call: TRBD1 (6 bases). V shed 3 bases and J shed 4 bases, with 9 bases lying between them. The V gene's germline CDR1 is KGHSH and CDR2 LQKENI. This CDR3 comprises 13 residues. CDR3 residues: CASSPGQSYGYTF. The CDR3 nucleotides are TGTGCCAGCTCACCCGGACAGAGCTATGGCTACACCTTC.

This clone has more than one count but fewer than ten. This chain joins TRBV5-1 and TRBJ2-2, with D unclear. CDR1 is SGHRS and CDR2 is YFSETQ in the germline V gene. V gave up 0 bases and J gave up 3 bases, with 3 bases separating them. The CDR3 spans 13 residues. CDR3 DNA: TGCGCCAGCAGCTTGGCGTACACCGGGGAGCTGTTTTTT. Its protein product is CASSLAYTGELFF.

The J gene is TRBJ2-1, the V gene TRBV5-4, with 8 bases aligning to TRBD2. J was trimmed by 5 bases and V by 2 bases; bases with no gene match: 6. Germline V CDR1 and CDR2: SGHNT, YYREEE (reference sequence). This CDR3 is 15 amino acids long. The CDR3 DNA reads TGTGCCAGCAGCTTAGACGGGAGGGGGAACAATGAGCAGTTCTTC. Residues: CASSLDGRGNNEQFF.

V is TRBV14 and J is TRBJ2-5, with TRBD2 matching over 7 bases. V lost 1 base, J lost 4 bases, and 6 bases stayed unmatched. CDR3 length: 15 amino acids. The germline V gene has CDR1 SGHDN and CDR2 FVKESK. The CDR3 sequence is CASSQVGGGGETQYF. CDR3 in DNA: TGTGCCAGCAGCCAAGTTGGCGGCGGGGGAGAGACCCAGTACTTC. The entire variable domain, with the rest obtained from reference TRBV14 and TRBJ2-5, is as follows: EAGVTQFPSHSVIEKGQTVTLRCDPISGHDNLYWYRRVMGKEIKFLLHFVKESKQDESGMPNNRFLAERTGGTYSTLKVQPAELEDSGVYFCASSQVGGGGETQYFGPGTRLLVL.

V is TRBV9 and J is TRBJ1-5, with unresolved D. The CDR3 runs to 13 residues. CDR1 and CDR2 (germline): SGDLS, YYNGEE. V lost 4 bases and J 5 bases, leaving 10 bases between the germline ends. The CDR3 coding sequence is TGTGCCAGCAGCTCCCGAACGGATCAGCCCCAGCATTTT. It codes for CASSSRTDQPQHF.

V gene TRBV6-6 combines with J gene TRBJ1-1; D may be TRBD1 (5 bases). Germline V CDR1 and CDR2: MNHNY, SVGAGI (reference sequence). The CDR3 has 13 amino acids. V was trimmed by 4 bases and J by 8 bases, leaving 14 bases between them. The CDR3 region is CASSLRQIGEAFF. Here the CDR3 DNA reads TGTGCCAGCAGTTTGAGACAGATAGGAGAAGCTTTCTTT.

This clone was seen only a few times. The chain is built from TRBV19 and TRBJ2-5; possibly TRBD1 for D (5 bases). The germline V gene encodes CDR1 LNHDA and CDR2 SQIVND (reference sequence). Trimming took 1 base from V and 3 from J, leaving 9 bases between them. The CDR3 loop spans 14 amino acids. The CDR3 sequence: CASSIVQGEETQYF. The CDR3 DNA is TGTGCCAGTAGTATAGTCCAGGGTGAAGAGACCCAGTACTTC. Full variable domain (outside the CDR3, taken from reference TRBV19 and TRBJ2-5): DGGITQSPKYLFRKEGQNVTLSCEQNLNHDAMYWYRQDPGQGLRLIYYSQIVNDFQKGDIAEGYSVSREKKESFPLTVTSAQKNPTAFYLCASSIVQGEETQYFGPGTRLLVL.

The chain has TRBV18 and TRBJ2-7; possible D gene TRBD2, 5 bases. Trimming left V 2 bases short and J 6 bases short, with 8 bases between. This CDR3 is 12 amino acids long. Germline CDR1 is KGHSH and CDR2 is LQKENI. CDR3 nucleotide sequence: TGTGCCAGCTCACCAGAGGGATTCGAGCAGTACTTC. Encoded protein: CASSPEGFEQYF.

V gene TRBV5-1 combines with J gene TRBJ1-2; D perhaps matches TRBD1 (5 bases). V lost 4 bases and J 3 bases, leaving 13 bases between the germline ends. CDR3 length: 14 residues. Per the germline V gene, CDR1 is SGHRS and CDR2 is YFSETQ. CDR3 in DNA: TGCGCCAGCAGCCCCCAGGGAGGGGACTATGGCTACACCTTC. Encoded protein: CASSPQGGDYGYTF.